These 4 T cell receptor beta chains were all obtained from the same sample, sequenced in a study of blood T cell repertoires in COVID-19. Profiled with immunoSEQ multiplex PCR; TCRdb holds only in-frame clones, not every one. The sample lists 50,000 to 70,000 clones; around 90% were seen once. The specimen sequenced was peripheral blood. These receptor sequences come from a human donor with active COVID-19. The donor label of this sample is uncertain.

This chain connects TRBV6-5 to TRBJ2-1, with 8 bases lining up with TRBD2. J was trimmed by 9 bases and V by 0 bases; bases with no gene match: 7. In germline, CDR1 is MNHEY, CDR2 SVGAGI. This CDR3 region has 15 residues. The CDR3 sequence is CASSYSINSGIEQFF. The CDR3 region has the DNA TGTGCCAGCAGTTACTCGATAAATAGCGGGATTGAGCAGTTCTTC.

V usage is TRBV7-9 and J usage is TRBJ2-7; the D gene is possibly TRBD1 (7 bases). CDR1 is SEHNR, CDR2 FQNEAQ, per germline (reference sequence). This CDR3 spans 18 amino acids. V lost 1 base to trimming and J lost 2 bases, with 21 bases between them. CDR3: CASSLDRRGTDITYEQYF. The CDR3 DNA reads TGTGCCAGCAGCTTAGATCGGCGCGGGACAGACATAACCTACGAGCAGTACTTC. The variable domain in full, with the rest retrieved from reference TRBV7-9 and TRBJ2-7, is DTGVSQNPRHKITKRGQNVTFRCDPISEHNRLYWYRQTLGQGPEFLTYFQNEAQLEKSRLLSDRFSAERPKGSFSTLEIQRTEQGDSAMYLCASSLDRRGTDITYEQYFGPGTRLTVT.

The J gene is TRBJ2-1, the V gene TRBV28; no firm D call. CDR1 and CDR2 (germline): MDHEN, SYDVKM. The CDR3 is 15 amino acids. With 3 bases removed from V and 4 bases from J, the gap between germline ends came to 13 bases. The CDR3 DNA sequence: TGTGCCAGCAGTTTCGTGCCTAGTCTATACAATGAGCAGTTCTTC. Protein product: CASSFVPSLYNEQFF.

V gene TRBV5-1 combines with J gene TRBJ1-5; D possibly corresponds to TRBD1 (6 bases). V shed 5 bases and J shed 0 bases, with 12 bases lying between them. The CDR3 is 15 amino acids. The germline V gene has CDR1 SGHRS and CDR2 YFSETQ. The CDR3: CASREGGVSNQPQHF. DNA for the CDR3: TGCGCCAGCAGAGAAGGGGGGGTTAGCAATCAGCCCCAGCATTTT.